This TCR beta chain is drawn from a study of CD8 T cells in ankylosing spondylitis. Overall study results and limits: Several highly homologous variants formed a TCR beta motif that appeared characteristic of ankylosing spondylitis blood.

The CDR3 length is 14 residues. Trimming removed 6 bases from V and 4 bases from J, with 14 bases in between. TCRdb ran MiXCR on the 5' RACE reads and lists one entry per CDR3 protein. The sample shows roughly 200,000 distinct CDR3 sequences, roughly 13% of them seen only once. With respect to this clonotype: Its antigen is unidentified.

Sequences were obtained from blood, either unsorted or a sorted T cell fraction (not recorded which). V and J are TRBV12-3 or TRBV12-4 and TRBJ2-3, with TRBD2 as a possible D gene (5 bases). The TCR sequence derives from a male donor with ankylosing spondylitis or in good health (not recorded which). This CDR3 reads CASSRPLEADTQYF. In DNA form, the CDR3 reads TGTGCCAGCAGCCGCCCCCTGGAGGCAGATACGCAGTATTTT.